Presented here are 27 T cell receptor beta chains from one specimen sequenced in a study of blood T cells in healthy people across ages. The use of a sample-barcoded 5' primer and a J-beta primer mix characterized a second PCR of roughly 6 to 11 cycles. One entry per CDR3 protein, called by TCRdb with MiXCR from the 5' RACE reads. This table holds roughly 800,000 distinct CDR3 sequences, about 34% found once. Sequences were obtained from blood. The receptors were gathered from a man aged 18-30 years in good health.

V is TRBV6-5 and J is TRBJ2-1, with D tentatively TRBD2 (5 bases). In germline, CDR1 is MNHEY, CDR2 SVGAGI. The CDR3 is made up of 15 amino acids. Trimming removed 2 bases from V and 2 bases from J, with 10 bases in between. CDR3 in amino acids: CASSYRGEAYNEQFF. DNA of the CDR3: TGTGCCAGCAGTTACCGGGGAGAAGCCTACAATGAGCAGTTCTTC.

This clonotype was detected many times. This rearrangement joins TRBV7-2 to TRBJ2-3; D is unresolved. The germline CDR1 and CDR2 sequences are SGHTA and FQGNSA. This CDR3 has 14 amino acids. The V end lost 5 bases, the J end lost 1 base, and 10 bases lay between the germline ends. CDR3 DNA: TGTGCCAGCAGCAACGACTGGGGCACAGATACGCAGTATTTT. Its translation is CASSNDWGTDTQYF.

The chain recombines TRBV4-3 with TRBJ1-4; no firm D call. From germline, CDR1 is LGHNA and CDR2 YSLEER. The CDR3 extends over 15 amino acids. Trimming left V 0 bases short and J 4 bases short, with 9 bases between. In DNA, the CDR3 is TGCGCCAGCAGCCAAGATTGCACAGATAATGAAAAACTGTTTTTT. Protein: CASSQDCTDNEKLFF.

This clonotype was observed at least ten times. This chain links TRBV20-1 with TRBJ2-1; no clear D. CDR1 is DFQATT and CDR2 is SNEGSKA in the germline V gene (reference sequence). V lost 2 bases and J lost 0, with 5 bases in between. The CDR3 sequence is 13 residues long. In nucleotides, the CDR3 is TGCAGTGCTAGAACGAGCTCCTACAATGAGCAGTTCTTC. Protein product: CSARTSSYNEQFF.

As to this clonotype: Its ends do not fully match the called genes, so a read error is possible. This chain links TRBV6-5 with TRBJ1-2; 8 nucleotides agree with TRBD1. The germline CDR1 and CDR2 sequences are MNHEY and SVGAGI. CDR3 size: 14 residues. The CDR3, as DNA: TGTGCCAGCAGTCGGGACAGGAATAACTATGACTACACCTTC. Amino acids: CASSRDRNNYDYTF.

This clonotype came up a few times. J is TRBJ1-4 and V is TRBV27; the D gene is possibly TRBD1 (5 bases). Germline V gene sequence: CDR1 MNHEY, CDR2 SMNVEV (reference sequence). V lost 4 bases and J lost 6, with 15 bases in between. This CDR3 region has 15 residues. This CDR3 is CASSSLWDRYEKLFF. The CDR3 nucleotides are TGTGCCAGCAGTTCATTGTGGGACCGCTATGAAAAACTGTTTTTT.

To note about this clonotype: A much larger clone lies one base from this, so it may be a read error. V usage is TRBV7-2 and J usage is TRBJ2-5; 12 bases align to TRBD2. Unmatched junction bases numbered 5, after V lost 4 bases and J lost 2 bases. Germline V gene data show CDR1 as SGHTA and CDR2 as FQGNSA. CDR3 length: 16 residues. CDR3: CASSSPLAGGQETQYF. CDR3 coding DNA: TGTGCCAGCAGCTCCCCACTAGCGGGGGGACAAGAGACCCAGTACTTC.

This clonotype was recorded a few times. The CDR3 loop is CASSLRQGLGELFF. For the CDR3, the DNA is TGTGCCAGCAGCTTGAGACAGGGACTAGGGGAGCTGTTTTTT. The V gene is TRBV7-8, the J gene TRBJ2-2; D possibly matches TRBD1 or TRBD2 (7 bases each). V was clipped by 3 bases and J by 8 bases, with 13 bases between them. Per the germline V gene, CDR1 is SGHVS and CDR2 is FQNEAQ. The CDR3 loop spans 14 amino acids.

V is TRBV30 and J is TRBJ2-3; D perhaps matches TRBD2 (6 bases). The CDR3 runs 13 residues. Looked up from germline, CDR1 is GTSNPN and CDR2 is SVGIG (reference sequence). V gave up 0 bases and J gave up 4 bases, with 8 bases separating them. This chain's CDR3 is CAWSVSGSDTQYF. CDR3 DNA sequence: TGTGCCTGGAGTGTAAGCGGGTCAGATACGCAGTATTTT.

The CDR3 region is CSARALGAGETQYF. The CDR3, as DNA: TGCAGTGCTAGAGCTTTGGGGGCGGGGGAGACCCAGTACTTC. The chain couples TRBV20-1 to TRBJ2-5, with D possibly being TRBD1 or TRBD2 (6 bases each). This CDR3 contains 14 residues. The V end lost 1 base, the J end lost 5 bases, and 14 bases lay between the germline ends. Per the germline V gene, CDR1 is DFQATT and CDR2 is SNEGSKA (reference sequence).

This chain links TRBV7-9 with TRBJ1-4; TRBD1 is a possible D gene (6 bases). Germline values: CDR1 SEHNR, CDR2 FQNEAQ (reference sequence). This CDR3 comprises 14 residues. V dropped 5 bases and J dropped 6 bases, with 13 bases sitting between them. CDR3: CASSHGQGYEKLFF. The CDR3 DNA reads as TGTGCCAGCAGCCACGGGCAGGGGTATGAAAAACTGTTTTTT.

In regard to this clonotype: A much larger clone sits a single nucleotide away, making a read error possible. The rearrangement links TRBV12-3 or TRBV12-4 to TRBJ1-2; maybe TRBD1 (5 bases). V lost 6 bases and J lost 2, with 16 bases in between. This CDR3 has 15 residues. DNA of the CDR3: TGTGCCAGCAGAAACGCAGGGAAGACGAACTATGGCTACACCTTC. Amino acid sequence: CASRNAGKTNYGYTF.

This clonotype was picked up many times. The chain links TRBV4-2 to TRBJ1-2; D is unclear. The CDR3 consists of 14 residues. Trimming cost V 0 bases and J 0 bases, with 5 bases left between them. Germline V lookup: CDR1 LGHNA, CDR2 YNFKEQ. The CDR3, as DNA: TGTGCCAGCAGCCAAGACAACGCTAACTATGGCTACACCTTC. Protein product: CASSQDNANYGYTF.

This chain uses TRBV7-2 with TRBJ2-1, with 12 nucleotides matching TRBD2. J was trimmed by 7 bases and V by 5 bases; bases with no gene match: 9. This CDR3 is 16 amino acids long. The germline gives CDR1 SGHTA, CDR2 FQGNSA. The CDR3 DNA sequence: TGTGCCAGCAGCAAAAGACTAGCGGGGGTTCAGAATGAGCAGTTCTTC. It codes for CASSKRLAGVQNEQFF.

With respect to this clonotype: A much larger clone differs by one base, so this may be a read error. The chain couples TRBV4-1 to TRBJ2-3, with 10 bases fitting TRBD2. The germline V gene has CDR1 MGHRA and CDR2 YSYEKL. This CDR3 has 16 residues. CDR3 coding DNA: TGCGCCAGCAGCCCAACGCCTAGCGGGGGATCAGATACGCAGTTTTTT. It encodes CASSPTPSGGSDTQFF.

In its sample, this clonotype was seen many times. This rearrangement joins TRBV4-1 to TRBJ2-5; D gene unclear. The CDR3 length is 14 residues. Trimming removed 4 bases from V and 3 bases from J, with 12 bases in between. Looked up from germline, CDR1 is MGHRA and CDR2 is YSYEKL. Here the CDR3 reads CASSPTLGEETQYF. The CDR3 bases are TGCGCCAGCAGCCCCACTTTAGGAGAAGAGACCCAGTACTTC.

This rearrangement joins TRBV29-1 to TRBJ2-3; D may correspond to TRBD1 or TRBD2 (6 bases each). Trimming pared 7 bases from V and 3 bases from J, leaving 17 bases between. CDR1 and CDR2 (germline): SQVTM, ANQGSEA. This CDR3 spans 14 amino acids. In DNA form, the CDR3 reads TGCAGCGCGGTTCACGGGGGCAGTACAGATACGCAGTATTTT. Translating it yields CSAVHGGSTDTQYF.

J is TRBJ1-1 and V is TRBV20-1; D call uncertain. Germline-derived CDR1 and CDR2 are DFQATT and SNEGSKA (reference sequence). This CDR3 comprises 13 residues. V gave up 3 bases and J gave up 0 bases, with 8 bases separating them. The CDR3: CSASLQMNTEAFF. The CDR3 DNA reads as TGCAGTGCTAGTTTGCAAATGAACACTGAAGCTTTCTTT.

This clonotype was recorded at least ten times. CDR3 residues: CASSPNGGDTQYF. The CDR3 bases are TGTGCCAGCAGCCCAAACGGGGGGGATACGCAGTATTTT. V gene TRBV6-5 combines with J gene TRBJ2-3; 7 bases match TRBD2. Per germline, CDR1 MNHEY and CDR2 SVGAGI. Germline trimming cut 6 bases from V and 6 bases from J; bases unmatched to any gene: 6. The CDR3 covers 13 residues.

This CDR3 reads CATVVSGGRDTQYF. Here the CDR3 DNA reads TGTGCCACCGTGGTCAGCGGGGGGAGAGATACGCAGTATTTT. V and J are TRBV10-3 and TRBJ2-3; TRBD2 matches 9 bases. Germline V gene sequence: CDR1 ENHRY, CDR2 SYGVKD. This CDR3 region has 14 residues. The V segment lost 10 bases and the J segment 5 bases; nucleotides outside the gene matches: 10.

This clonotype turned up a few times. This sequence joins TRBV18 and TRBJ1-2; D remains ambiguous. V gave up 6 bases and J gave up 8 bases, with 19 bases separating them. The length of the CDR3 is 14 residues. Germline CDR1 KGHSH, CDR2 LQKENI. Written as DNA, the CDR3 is TGTGCCAGCTCCGACCAAGACGGGCTTTTAGGCTACACCTTC. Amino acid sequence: CASSDQDGLLGYTF.

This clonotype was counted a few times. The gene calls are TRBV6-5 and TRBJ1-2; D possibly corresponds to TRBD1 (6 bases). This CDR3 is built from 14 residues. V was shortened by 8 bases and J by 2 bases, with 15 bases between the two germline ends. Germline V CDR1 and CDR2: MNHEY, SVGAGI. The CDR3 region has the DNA TGTGCCAGCCTTCCCCAACAGGGAAACTATGGCTACACCTTC. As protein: CASLPQQGNYGYTF.

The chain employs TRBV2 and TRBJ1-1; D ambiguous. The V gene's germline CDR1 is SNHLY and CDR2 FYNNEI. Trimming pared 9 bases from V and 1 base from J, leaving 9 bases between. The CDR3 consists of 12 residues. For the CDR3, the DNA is TGTGCCAGAGGGTGGGGGAACACTGAAGCTTTCTTT. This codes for CARGWGNTEAFF. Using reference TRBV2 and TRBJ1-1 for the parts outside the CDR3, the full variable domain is EPEVTQTPSHQVTQMGQEVILRCVPISNHLYFYWYRQILGQKVEFLVSFYNNEISEKSEIFDDQFSVERPDGSNFTLKIRSTKLEDSAMYFCARGWGNTEAFFGQGTRLTVV.

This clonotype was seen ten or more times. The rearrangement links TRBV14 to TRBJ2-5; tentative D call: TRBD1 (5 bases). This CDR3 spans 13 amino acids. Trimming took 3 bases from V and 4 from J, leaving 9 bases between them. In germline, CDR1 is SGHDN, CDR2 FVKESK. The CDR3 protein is CASSQLRVETQYF. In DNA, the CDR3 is TGTGCCAGCAGCCAGCTCAGGGTAGAGACCCAGTACTTC.

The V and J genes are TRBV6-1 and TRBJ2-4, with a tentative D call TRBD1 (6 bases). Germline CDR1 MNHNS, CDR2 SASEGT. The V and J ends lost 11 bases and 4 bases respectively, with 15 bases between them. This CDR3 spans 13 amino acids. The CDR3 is CAARGWGKNIQYF. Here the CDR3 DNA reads TGTGCCGCTAGGGGGTGGGGGAAAAACATTCAGTACTTC.

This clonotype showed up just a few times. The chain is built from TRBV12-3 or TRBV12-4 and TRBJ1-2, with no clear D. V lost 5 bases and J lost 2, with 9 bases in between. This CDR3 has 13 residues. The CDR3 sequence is CASSIPGNYGYTF. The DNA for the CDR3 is TGTGCCAGCAGTATCCCCGGGAACTATGGCTACACCTTC.

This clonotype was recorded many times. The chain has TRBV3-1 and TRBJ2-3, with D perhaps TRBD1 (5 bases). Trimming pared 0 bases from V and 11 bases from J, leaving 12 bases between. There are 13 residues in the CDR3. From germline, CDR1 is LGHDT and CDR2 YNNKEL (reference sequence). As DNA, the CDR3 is TGTGCCAGCAGCCAAGATAGGGGTCTAGGGCAGTATTTT. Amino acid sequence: CASSQDRGLGQYF.